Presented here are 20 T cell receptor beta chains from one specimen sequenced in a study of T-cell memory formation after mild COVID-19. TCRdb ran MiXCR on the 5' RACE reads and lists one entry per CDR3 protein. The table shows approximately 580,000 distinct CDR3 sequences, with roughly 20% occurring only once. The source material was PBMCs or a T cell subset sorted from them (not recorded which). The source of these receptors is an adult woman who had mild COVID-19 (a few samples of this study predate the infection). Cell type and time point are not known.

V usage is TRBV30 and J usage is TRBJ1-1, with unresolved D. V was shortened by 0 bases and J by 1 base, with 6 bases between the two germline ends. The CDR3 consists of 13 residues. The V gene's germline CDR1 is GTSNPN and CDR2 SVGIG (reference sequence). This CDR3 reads CAWSVVANTEAFF. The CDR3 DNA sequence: TGTGCCTGGAGTGTTGTGGCGAACACTGAAGCTTTCTTT.

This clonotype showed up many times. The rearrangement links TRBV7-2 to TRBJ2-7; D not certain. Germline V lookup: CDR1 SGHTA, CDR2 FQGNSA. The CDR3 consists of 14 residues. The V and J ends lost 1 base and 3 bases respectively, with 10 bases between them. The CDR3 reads CASSLGFRSYEQYF. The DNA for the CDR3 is TGTGCCAGCAGCTTAGGCTTCAGGAGCTACGAGCAGTACTTC.

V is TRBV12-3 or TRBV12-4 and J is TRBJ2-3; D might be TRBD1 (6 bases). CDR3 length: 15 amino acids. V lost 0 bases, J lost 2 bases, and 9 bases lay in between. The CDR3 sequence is CASSLAGAITDTQYF. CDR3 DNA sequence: TGTGCCAGCAGTTTAGCGGGGGCCATCACAGATACGCAGTATTTT.

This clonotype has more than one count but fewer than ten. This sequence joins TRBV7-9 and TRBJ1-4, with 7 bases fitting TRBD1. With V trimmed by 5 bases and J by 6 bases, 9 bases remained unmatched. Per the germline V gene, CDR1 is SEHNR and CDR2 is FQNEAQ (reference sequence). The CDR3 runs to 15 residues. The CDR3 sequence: CASSIERTGYEKLFF. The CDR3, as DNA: TGTGCCAGCAGCATCGAAAGGACAGGTTATGAAAAACTGTTTTTT.

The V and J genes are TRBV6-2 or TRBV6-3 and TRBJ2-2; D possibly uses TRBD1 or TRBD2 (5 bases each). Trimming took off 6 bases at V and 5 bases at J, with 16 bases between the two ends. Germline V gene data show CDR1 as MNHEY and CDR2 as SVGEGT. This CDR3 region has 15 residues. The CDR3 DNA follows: TGTGCCAGCAGCCCGCTAATGGGGGTAACCGGGGAGCTGTTTTTT. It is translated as CASSPLMGVTGELFF.

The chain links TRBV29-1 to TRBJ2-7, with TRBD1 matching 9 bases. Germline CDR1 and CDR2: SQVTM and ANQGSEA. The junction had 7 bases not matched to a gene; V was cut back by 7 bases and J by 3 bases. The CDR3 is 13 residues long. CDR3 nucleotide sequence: TGCAGCGCTCTAGGACAGGGGAACTACGAGCAGTACTTC. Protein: CSALGQGNYEQYF.

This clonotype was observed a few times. CDR3 loop: CASSEGWGTEAFF. CDR3 nucleotide sequence: TGCGCCAGCAGCGAAGGGTGGGGCACTGAAGCTTTCTTT. The chain combines TRBV10-2 with TRBJ1-1; D is ambiguous. This CDR3 comprises 13 residues. With 6 bases removed from V and 4 bases from J, the gap between germline ends came to 12 bases. Germline lookup yields CDR1 WSHSY and CDR2 SAAADI.

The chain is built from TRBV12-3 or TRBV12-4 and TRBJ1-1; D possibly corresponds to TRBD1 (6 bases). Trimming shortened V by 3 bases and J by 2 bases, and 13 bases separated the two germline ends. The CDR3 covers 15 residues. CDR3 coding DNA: TGTGCCAGCAGTTTCGGGGGGCCGAGAAACACTGAAGCTTTCTTT. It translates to CASSFGGPRNTEAFF.

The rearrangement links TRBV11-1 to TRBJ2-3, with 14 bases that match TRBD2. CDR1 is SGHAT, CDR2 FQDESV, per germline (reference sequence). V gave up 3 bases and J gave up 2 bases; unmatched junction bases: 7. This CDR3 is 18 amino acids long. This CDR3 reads CASSFSGTSGSPTDTQYF. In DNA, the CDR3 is TGTGCCAGCAGCTTCTCTGGGACTAGCGGGAGTCCCACAGATACGCAGTATTTT.

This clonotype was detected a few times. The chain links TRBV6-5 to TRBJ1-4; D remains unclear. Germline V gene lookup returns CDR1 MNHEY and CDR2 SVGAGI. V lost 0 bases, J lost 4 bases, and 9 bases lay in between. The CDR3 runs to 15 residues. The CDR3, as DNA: TGTGCCAGCAGTTACTCGAACCCGGGTAATGAAAAACTGTTTTTT. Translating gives CASSYSNPGNEKLFF.

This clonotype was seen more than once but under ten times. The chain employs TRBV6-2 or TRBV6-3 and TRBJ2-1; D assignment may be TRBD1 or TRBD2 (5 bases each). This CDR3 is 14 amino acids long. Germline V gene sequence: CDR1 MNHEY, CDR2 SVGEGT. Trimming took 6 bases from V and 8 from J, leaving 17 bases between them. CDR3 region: CASRGVAGHHEQFF. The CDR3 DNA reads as TGTGCCAGCAGGGGGGTAGCCGGGCACCATGAGCAGTTCTTC.

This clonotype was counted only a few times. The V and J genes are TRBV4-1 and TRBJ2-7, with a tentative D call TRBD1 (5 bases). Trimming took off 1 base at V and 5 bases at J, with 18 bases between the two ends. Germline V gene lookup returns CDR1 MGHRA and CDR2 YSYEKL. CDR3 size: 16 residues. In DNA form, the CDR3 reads TGCGCCAGCAGCCAAGGGCGGTGGCAGGGTTTCCACGAGCAGTACTTC. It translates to CASSQGRWQGFHEQYF.

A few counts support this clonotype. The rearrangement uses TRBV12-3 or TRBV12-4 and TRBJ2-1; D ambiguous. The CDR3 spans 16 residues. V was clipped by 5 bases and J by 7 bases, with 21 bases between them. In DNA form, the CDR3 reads TGTGCCAGCAGTCCGACGGGTCGGAGACCCAGGAATGAGCAGTTCTTC. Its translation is CASSPTGRRPRNEQFF.

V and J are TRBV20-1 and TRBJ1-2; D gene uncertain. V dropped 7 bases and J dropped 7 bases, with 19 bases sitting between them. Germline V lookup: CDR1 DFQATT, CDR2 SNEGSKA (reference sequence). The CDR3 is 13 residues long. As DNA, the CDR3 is TGCAGTGTTAATATTAGGGTTTCGGGTGGCTACACCTTC. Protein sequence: CSVNIRVSGGYTF.

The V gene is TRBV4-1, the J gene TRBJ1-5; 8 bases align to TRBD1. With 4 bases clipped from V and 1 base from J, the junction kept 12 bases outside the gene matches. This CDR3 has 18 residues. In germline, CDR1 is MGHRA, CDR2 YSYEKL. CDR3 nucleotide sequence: TGCGCCAGCAGCCCCGGACAGGGCGGTATATGGAGCAATCAGCCCCAGCATTTT. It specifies CASSPGQGGIWSNQPQHF.

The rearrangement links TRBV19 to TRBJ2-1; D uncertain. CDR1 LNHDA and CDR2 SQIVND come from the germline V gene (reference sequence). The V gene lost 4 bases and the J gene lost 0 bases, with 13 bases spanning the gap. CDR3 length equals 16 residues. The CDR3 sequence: CASSNPLDISYNEQFF. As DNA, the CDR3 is TGTGCCAGTAGTAATCCTCTAGATATCTCCTACAATGAGCAGTTCTTC. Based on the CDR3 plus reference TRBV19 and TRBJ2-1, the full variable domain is DGGITQSPKYLFRKEGQNVTLSCEQNLNHDAMYWYRQDPGQGLRLIYYSQIVNDFQKGDIAEGYSVSREKKESFPLTVTSAQKNPTAFYLCASSNPLDISYNEQFFGPGTRLTVL.

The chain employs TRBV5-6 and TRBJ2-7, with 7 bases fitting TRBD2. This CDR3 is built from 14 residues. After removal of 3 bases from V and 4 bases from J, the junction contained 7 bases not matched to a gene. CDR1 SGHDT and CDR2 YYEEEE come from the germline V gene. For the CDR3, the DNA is TGTGCCAGCAGCTACGGGGGGTCTGCATACGAGCAGTACTTC. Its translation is CASSYGGSAYEQYF.

CDR3: CASSLETGGSYEQYF. DNA for the CDR3: TGTGCCAGCTCACTCGAAACAGGGGGCTCCTACGAGCAGTACTTC. The chain is built from TRBV18 and TRBJ2-7; 8 nucleotides agree with TRBD1. Germline V gene lookup returns CDR1 KGHSH and CDR2 LQKENI. CDR3 size: 15 residues. Unmatched junction bases numbered 5, after V lost 4 bases and J lost 0 bases.

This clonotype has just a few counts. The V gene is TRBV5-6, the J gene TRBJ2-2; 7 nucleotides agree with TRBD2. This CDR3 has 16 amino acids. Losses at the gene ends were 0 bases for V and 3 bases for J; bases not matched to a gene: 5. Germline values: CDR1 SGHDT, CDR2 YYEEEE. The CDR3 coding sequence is TGTGCCAGCAGCTTGGCCTGGGCGGGAGACACCGGGGAGCTGTTTTTT. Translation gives CASSLAWAGDTGELFF.

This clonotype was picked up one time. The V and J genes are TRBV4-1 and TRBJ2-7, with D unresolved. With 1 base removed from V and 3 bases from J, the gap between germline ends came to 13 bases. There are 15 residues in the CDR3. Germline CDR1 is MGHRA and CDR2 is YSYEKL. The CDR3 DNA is TGCGCCAGCAGCCAAGTGCTTCAGGTGAACTACGAGCAGTACTTC. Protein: CASSQVLQVNYEQYF.